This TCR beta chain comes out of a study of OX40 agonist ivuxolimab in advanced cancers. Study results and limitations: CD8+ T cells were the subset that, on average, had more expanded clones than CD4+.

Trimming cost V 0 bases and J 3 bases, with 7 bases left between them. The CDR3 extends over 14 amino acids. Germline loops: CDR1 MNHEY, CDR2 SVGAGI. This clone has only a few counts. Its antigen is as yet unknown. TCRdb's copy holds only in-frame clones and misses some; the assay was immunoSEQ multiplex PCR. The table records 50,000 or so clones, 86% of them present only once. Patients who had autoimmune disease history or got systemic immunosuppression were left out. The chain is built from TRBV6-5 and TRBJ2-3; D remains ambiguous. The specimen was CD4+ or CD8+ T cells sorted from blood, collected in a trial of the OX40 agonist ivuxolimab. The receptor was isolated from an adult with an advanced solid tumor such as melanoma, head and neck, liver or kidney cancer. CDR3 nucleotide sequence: TGTGCCAGCAGTTACTCGCTTAGTACAGATACGCAGTATTTT. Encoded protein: CASSYSLSTDTQYF.